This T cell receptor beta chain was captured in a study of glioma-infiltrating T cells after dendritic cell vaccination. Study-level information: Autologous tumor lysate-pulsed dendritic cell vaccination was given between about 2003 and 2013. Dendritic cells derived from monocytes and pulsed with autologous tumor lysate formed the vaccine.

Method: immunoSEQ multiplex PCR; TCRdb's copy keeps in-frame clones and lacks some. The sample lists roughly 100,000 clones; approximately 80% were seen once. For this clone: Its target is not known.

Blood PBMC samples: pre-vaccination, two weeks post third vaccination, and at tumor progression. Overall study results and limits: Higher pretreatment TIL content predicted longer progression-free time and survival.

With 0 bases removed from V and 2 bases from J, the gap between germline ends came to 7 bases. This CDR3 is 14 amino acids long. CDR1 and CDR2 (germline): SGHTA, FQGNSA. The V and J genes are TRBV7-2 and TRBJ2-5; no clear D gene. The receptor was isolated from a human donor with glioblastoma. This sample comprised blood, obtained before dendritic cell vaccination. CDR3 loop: CASSLASLQETQYF. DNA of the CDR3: TGTGCCAGCAGCTTAGCTAGCCTTCAAGAGACCCAGTACTTC. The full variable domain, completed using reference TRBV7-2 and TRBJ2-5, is GAGVSQSPSNKVTEKGKDVELRCDPISGHTALYWYRQSLGQGLEFLIYFQGNSAPDKSGLPSDRFSAERTGGSVSTLTIQRTQQEDSAVYLCASSLASLQETQYFGPGTRLLVL.